The sequence of this TCR beta chain was determined in a study of T cells in narcolepsy. Whole-study results and caveats: Reportedly, autoreactive clonotypes were serially detected in patients' blood but not controls'.

Trimming stripped 0 bases from V and 2 bases from J, with 7 bases between. Per germline, CDR1 GTSNPN and CDR2 SVGIG (reference sequence). The CDR3 is 13 residues long. With respect to this clone: Its antigen is still unknown.

Produced via immunoSEQ multiplex PCR; TCRdb's table is partial and in-frame only. The sample lists some 32,000 clones; roughly 78% were seen once. The source material was CD45RA- memory CD4+ T cells from PBMCs. The J gene is TRBJ1-1, the V gene TRBV30; D not resolved. This clonotype was obtained from a human donor with narcolepsy. CDR3 loop: CAWSVNLNTEAFF. The DNA for the CDR3 is TGTGCCTGGAGTGTCAATCTTAACACTGAAGCTTTCTTT.